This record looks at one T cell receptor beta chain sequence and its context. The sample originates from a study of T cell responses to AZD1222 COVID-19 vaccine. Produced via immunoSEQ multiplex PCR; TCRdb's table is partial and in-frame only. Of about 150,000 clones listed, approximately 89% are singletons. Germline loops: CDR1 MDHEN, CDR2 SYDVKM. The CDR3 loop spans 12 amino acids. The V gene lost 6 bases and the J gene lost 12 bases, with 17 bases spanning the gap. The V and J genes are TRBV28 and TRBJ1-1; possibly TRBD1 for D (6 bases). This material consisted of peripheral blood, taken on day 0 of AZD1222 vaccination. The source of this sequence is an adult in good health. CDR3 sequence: CASREGGYGTFF. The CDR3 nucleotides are TGTGCCAGCAGGGAAGGGGGATACGGAACTTTCTTT.